Presented here are 26 T cell receptor beta chains from one specimen sequenced in a study of shared clonotypes between healthy human individuals. The table came from immunoSEQ multiplex PCR; TCRdb's copy has only in-frame clones and leaves some out. The sample has over 700,000 clones, roughly 72% seen once. What was sequenced was memory CD4+ T cells sorted from blood. Subset specified: CD45RA-negative fraction. The receptor set was obtained from a woman in her twenties or thirties in good health.

A single count supports this clone. The gene calls are TRBV11-2 and TRBJ2-2; the match to TRBD2 covers 10 bases. The CDR3 extends over 18 amino acids. V shed 0 bases, J shed 9 bases, and the junction held 13 bases outside the gene matches. CDR1 and CDR2 (germline): SGHAT, FQNNGV. CDR3 sequence: CASSLELASGSIARELFF. The CDR3 DNA reads TGTGCCAGCAGCTTAGAGTTAGCTAGCGGGAGTATCGCACGGGAGCTGTTTTTT.

This clone was seen a few times. This chain connects TRBV5-1 to TRBJ2-5; D is unresolved. Trimming left V 1 base short and J 4 bases short, with 14 bases between. The germline CDR1 and CDR2 sequences are SGHRS and YFSETQ. This CDR3 region has 15 residues. The DNA for the CDR3 is TGCGCCAGCAGCTTGCCCGCATCCTCTCCAGAGACCCAGTACTTC. This sequence encodes CASSLPASSPETQYF.

Of note for this clone: This may be a read error: a much more frequent sequence differs by one nucleotide. V usage is TRBV5-6 and J usage is TRBJ2-2; D ambiguous. Germline lookup yields CDR1 SGHDT and CDR2 YYEEEE. The CDR3 is 13 amino acids. V was pared by 2 bases and J by 2 bases, with 4 bases between. Here the CDR3 reads CASSFGNTGELFF. The CDR3 nucleotides are TGTGCCAGCAGCTTCGGAAACACCGGGGAGCTGTTTTTT.

As regards this clone: The junction shows a germline mismatch at one end, possibly a read error. In DNA form, the CDR3 reads TGTGCCAGCAGCTTAATGCAGGGAGCTAACTATGGCTACACCTTC. Protein sequence: CASSLMQGANYGYTF. This chain joins TRBV4-1 and TRBJ1-2; weak D call: TRBD1 (5 bases). The germline gives CDR1 MGHRA, CDR2 YSYEKL. The CDR3 loop spans 15 amino acids.

The CDR3 DNA reads as TGCGCCAGCAGCTACGGGACGGTTGGAAACACCATATATTTT. The encoded protein is CASSYGTVGNTIYF. The chain carries TRBV5-1 and TRBJ1-3; the D gene is possibly TRBD1 (5 bases). The CDR3 extends over 14 amino acids. Germline-derived CDR1 and CDR2 are SGHRS and YFSETQ. V gave up 3 bases and J gave up 3 bases, with 10 bases separating them.

Turning to this clone: Other nucleotide sequences from this sample produce the same CDR3. The rearrangement joins TRBV9 to TRBJ1-1; a weak D match, TRBD1 (5 bases). V shed 0 bases and J shed 3 bases, with 6 bases lying between them. The CDR3 is 13 amino acids. Per the germline V gene, CDR1 is SGDLS and CDR2 is YYNGEE. CDR3 DNA: TGTGCCAGCAGCGTAGCGGGGGACACTGAAGCTTTCTTT. Protein product: CASSVAGDTEAFF. The entire variable domain, with the rest obtained from reference TRBV9 and TRBJ1-1, is as follows: DSGVTQTPKHLITATGQRVTLRCSPRSGDLSVYWYQQSLDQGLQFLIQYYNGEERAKGNILERFSAQQFPDLHSELNLSSLELGDSALYFCASSVAGDTEAFFGQGTRLTVV.

Details on this clone: With a far larger clone one base away, a read error is the likely cause. Other DNA sequences in the sample encode the same CDR3. The rearrangement links TRBV5-1 to TRBJ2-1; D is unresolved. Trimming shortened V by 0 bases and J by 0 bases, and 7 bases separated the two germline ends. Germline CDR1 reads SGHRS; CDR2 reads YFSETQ. The CDR3 consists of 15 residues. DNA of the CDR3: TGCGCCAGCAGCTTGGCGGGTAGCTCCTACAATGAGCAGTTCTTC. Amino acids: CASSLAGSSYNEQFF.

The gene calls are TRBV9 and TRBJ2-1, with 7 nucleotides matching TRBD2. Germline trimming cut 1 base from V and 5 bases from J; bases unmatched to any gene: 3. This CDR3 comprises 14 residues. The germline gives CDR1 SGDLS, CDR2 YYNGEE. This CDR3 is CASSVWEGNNEQFF. CDR3 sequence (DNA): TGTGCCAGCAGCGTATGGGAGGGTAACAATGAGCAGTTCTTC.

The gene calls are TRBV15 and TRBJ1-4; D might be TRBD1 (6 bases). Germline CDR1 and CDR2: LNHNV and YYDKDF (reference sequence). V lost 6 bases to trimming and J lost 4 bases, with 12 bases between them. CDR3 length: 14 residues. CDR3 sequence reads: CATRDGQLNEKLFF. CDR3 nucleotide sequence: TGTGCCACCAGGGACGGACAGCTTAATGAAAAACTGTTTTTT.

The CDR3 here is CASAFLENTEAFF. The CDR3 DNA sequence: TGTGCCAGCGCATTTTTAGAGAACACTGAAGCTTTCTTT. This chain joins TRBV6-1 and TRBJ1-1; D is undetermined. CDR1 is MNHNS, CDR2 SASEGT, per germline. The CDR3 consists of 13 residues. Deletions cut 8 bases from V and 1 base from J, with 11 bases between.

The CDR3 reads CASSLAGGRSAGELFF. The DNA of the CDR3 is TGCGCCAGTTCACTAGCGGGAGGACGATCTGCCGGGGAGCTGTTTTTT. The chain couples TRBV5-1 to TRBJ2-2; 12 nucleotides match TRBD2. The CDR3 sequence is 16 residues long. The ends lost 8 bases at V and 6 bases at J; junction bases unmatched: 11. Germline V gene lookup returns CDR1 SGHRS and CDR2 YFSETQ.

The chain joins TRBV18 to TRBJ2-2; 9 bases map to TRBD1. This CDR3 spans 14 amino acids. The germline V gene encodes CDR1 KGHSH and CDR2 LQKENI. The V gene end was trimmed by 6 bases and the J gene end by 5 bases; junction bases not matched to a gene: 4. In DNA, the CDR3 is TGTGCCAGCTCGATCGGACAGGGGACCGGGGAGCTGTTTTTT. This gives the protein CASSIGQGTGELFF.

The V gene is TRBV5-1, the J gene TRBJ1-2, with a possible D match to TRBD1 (6 bases). CDR3 size: 14 residues. Germline CDR1 is SGHRS and CDR2 is YFSETQ. With 1 base removed from V and 8 bases from J, the gap between germline ends came to 15 bases. The CDR3 loop is CASSLSRTVGGYTF. CDR3 DNA sequence: TGCGCCAGCAGCTTGTCCCGGACAGTTGGGGGCTACACCTTC. Combining the CDR3 with reference TRBV5-1 and TRBJ1-2 gives the whole variable domain KAGVTQTPRYLIKTRGQQVTLSCSPISGHRSVSWYQQTPGQGLQFLFEYFSETQRNKGNFPGRFSGRQFSNSRSEMNVSTLELGDSALYLCASSLSRTVGGYTFGSGTRLTVV.

V usage is TRBV19 and J usage is TRBJ2-3, with TRBD2 as a possible D gene (5 bases). Germline-derived CDR1 and CDR2 are LNHDA and SQIVND (reference sequence). V was clipped by 5 bases and J by 6 bases, with 9 bases between them. The CDR3 totals 12 residues. DNA of the CDR3: TGTGCCAGTAGTCCCCGAGGGGATACGCAGTATTTT. Translation gives CASSPRGDTQYF.

The chain carries TRBV6-5 and TRBJ1-1, with 8 bases identical to TRBD1. CDR1 MNHEY and CDR2 SVGAGI come from the germline V gene. The CDR3 consists of 16 residues. V shed 2 bases and J 1 base; nucleotides not matched to a gene: 6. The CDR3: CASSYQVGQGNTEAFF. In nucleotides, the CDR3 is TGTGCCAGCAGTTACCAAGTTGGACAGGGGAACACTGAAGCTTTCTTT.

A few counts support this clone. This CDR3 is also generated by other DNA sequences in the sample. J is TRBJ1-1 and V is TRBV7-2, with a tentative D call TRBD1 (6 bases). The CDR3 consists of 14 residues. CDR1 and CDR2 from the germline V gene are SGHTA and FQGNSA. With 5 bases removed from V and 5 bases from J, the gap between germline ends came to 15 bases. The CDR3 region is CASSPGGGWTEAFF. The CDR3 DNA reads TGTGCCAGCAGCCCGGGGGGGGGCTGGACTGAAGCTTTCTTT.

The V and J genes are TRBV10-3 and TRBJ2-7; 8 nucleotides match TRBD2. Germline assignment: CDR1 ENHRY and CDR2 SYGVKD. The J segment lost 5 bases and the V segment lost 6 bases, leaving 6 bases of the junction unmatched. The CDR3 extends over 13 amino acids. The CDR3 DNA follows: TGTGCCATCAGACGGGAGGGCGGTCACGAGCAGTACTTC. Translated: CAIRREGGHEQYF.

This chain connects TRBV6-4 to TRBJ2-2; 9 nucleotides align to TRBD2. The length of the CDR3 is 16 residues. Germline CDR1 reads MRHNA; CDR2 reads SNTAGT. Unmatched junction bases numbered 4, after V lost 3 bases and J lost 2 bases. The CDR3 spells CASSDSGTSNTGELFF. Here the CDR3 DNA reads TGTGCCAGCAGTGATTCGGGGACTAGCAACACCGGGGAGCTGTTTTTT.

The chain couples TRBV14 to TRBJ2-1; 7 bases match TRBD1. The CDR3 sequence is 15 residues long. V gave up 6 bases and J gave up 2 bases; unmatched junction bases: 7. Germline V lookup: CDR1 SGHDN, CDR2 FVKESK. The CDR3 sequence is CASSPRQGPYNEQFF. CDR3 sequence (DNA): TGTGCCAGCAGTCCTCGACAGGGACCCTACAATGAGCAGTTCTTC.

The chain carries TRBV25-1 and TRBJ2-7; 7 nucleotides agree with TRBD1. CDR3 length: 15 amino acids. CDR1 is MGHDK and CDR2 is SYGVNS in the germline V gene. The junction had 10 bases not matched to a gene; V was cut back by 6 bases and J by 2 bases. This chain's CDR3 is CASSHQGENAYEQYF. The CDR3 DNA follows: TGTGCCAGCAGCCACCAGGGGGAGAACGCCTACGAGCAGTACTTC.

CDR3 region: CASHRRSPEEQFF. DNA for the CDR3: TGTGCCAGCCACCGGCGGTCCCCGGAGGAGCAGTTCTTC. The genes are TRBV7-2 and TRBJ2-1, with D hard to call. Germline V gene data show CDR1 as SGHTA and CDR2 as FQGNSA. The CDR3 contains 13 residues. The V end was cut by 8 bases, the J end by 10 bases, with 18 bases between.

As concerns this clone: Other nucleotide sequences from this sample produce the same CDR3. CDR3 residues: CASSIGGRNTEAFF. CDR3 sequence (DNA): TGTGCCAGTAGTATAGGAGGGCGGAACACTGAAGCTTTCTTT. V is TRBV19 and J is TRBJ1-1; D call uncertain. Germline values: CDR1 LNHDA, CDR2 SQIVND (reference sequence). Deletions cut 1 base from V and 1 base from J, with 7 bases between. The length of the CDR3 is 14 residues.

The rearrangement uses TRBV5-5 and TRBJ1-2, with D possibly TRBD1 on 5 matching bases. Germline CDR1 SGHKS, CDR2 YYEKEE (reference sequence). V was clipped by 7 bases and J by 2 bases, with 6 bases between them. This CDR3 region has 11 residues. Here the CDR3 DNA reads TGTGCCAGCGGGACCAACTATGGCTACACCTTC. Protein sequence: CASGTNYGYTF.

This chain's CDR3 is CASTLSGQGHTEAFF. The DNA of the CDR3 is TGTGCCAGCACTTTATCTGGACAGGGCCACACTGAAGCTTTCTTT. The V and J genes are TRBV6-5 and TRBJ1-1, with TRBD1 identical over 8 bases. The CDR3 is 15 residues long. Germline values: CDR1 MNHEY, CDR2 SVGAGI. Trimming removed 7 bases from V and 3 bases from J; junction bases left unmatched: 10.

The chain has TRBV11-2 and TRBJ1-3; 8 positions agree with TRBD1. The CDR3 runs to 15 residues. After removal of 5 bases from V and 3 bases from J, the junction contained 6 bases not matched to a gene. The germline V gene has CDR1 SGHAT and CDR2 FQNNGV. The CDR3 DNA follows: TGTGCCAGCAGCCAGGGGGCGGGAAATGGAAACACCATATATTTT. It is translated as CASSQGAGNGNTIYF.

V and J are TRBV9 and TRBJ2-3; TRBD2 matches at 7 bases. Looked up from germline, CDR1 is SGDLS and CDR2 is YYNGEE. With V trimmed by 0 bases and J by 2 bases, 6 bases remained unmatched. The CDR3 consists of 16 residues. DNA of the CDR3: TGTGCCAGCAGCGTAGTGTCTAGCGGTTACACAGATACGCAGTATTTT. It is translated as CASSVVSSGYTDTQYF.